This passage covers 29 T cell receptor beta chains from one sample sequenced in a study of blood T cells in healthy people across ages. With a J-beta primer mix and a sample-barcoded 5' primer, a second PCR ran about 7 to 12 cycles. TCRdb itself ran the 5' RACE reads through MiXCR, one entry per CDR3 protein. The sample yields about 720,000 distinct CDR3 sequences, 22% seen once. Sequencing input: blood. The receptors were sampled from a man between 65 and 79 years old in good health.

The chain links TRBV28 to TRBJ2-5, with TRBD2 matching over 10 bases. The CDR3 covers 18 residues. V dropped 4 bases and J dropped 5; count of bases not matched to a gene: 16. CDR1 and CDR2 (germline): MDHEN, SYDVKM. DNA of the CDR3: TGTGCCAGCAGTTCTGTCCACCCTGGGACTAGCGTTCCGGAGACCCAGTACTTC. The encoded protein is CASSSVHPGTSVPETQYF.

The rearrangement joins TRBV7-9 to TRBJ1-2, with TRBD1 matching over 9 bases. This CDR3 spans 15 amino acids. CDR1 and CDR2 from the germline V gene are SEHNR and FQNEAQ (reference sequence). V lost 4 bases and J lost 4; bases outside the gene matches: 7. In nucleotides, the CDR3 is TGTGCCAGCAGCTCCGAGGACAGGGGCGGCTATGGCTACACCTTC. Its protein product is CASSSEDRGGYGYTF.

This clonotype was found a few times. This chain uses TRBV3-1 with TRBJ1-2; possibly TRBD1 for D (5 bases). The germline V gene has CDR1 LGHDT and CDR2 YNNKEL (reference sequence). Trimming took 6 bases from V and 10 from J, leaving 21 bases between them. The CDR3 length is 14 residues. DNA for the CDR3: TGTGCCAGCAGGCGTTCCGGGACCTCCTCGGACTACACCTTC. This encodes CASRRSGTSSDYTF.

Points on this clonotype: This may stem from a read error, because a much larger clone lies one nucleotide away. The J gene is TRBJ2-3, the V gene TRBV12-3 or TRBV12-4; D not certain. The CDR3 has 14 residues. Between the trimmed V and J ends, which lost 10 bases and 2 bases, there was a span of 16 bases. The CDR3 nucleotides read TGTGCCACCTCGCCTGTGTTGGACACAGATACGCAGTATTTT. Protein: CATSPVLDTDTQYF.

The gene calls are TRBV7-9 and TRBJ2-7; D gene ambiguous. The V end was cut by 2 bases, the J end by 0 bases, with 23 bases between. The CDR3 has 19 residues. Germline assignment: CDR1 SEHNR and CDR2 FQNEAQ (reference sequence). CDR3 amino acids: CASSLFRPGLGPSSYEQYF. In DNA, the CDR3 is TGTGCCAGCAGCTTATTTAGGCCCGGGTTGGGTCCGAGCTCCTACGAGCAGTACTTC.

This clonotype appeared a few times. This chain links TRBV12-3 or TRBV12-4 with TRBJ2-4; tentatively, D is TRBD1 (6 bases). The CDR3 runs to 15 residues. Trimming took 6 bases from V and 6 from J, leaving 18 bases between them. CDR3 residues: CASSQGRTERNIQYF. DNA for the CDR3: TGTGCCAGCAGCCAAGGACGGACAGAAAGAAACATTCAGTACTTC.

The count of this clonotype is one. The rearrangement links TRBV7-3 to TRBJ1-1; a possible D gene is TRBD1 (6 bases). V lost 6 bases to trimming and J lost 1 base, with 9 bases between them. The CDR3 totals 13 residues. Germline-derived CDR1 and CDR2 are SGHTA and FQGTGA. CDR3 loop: CASRAGANTEAFF. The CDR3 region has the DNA TGTGCCAGCAGAGCAGGGGCGAACACTGAAGCTTTCTTT. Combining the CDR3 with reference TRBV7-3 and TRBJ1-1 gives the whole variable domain GAGVSQTPSNKVTEKGKYVELRCDPISGHTALYWYRQSLGQGPEFLIYFQGTGAADDSGLPNDRFFAVRPEGSVSTLKIQRTERGDSAVYLCASRAGANTEAFFGQGTRLTVV.

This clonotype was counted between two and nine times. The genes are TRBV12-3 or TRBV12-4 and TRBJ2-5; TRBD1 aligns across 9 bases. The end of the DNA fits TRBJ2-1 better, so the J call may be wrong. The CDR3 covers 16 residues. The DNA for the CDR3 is TGTGCCAGCAGTTTAGCCGGGACAGGGAGGCGAGAGGAGCAGTTCTTC. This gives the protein CASSLAGTGRREEQFF.

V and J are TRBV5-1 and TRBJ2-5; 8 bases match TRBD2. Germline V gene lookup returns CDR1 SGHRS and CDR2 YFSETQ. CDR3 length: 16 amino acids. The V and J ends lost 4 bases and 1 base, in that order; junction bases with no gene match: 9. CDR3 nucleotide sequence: TGCGCCAGCAGCCCCTGGTGGAGCGGGGGCCAAGAGACCCAGTACTTC. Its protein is CASSPWWSGGQETQYF.

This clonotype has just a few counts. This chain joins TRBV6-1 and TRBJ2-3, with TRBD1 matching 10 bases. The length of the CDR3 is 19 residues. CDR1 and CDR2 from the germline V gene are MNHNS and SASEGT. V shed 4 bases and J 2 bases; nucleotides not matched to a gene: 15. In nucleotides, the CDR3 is TGTGCCAGCAGTGCCCGAAAGGGGGGGACAGGGGCATTCACAGATACGCAGTATTTT. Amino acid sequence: CASSARKGGTGAFTDTQYF.

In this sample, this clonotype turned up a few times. The CDR3: CASKDRVNTGELFF. In DNA, the CDR3 is TGTGCCAGCAAGGACAGGGTTAACACCGGGGAGCTGTTTTTT. The rearrangement joins TRBV2 to TRBJ2-2; TRBD1 agrees at 8 bases. Germline trimming cut 7 bases from V and 2 bases from J; bases unmatched to any gene: 3. The CDR3 extends over 14 amino acids. The V gene's germline CDR1 is SNHLY and CDR2 FYNNEI. The variable domain in full, with the rest retrieved from reference TRBV2 and TRBJ2-2, is EPEVTQTPSHQVTQMGQEVILRCVPISNHLYFYWYRQILGQKVEFLVSFYNNEISEKSEIFDDQFSVERPDGSNFTLKIRSTKLEDSAMYFCASKDRVNTGELFFGEGSRLTVL.

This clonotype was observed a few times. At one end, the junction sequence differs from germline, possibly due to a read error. In nucleotides, the CDR3 is TGCAGCGTTCAGACAGAAGTTAACTCTGGGGCCAACGCCCTGACTTTC. Its translation: CSVQTEVNSGANALTF. The chain couples TRBV29-1 to TRBJ2-6; TRBD1 might be the D (5 bases). This CDR3 comprises 16 residues. Germline V lookup: CDR1 SQVTM, CDR2 ANQGSEA.

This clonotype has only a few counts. CDR3 sequence (DNA): TGTGCCAGCAGTTACGACAGCTCATACGAGCAGTACTTC. Its protein product is CASSYDSSYEQYF. V usage is TRBV6-5 and J usage is TRBJ2-7; perhaps TRBD1 as D (5 bases). V lost 2 bases, J lost 4 bases, and 9 bases lay in between. CDR1 MNHEY and CDR2 SVGAGI come from the germline V gene. The CDR3 has 13 amino acids.

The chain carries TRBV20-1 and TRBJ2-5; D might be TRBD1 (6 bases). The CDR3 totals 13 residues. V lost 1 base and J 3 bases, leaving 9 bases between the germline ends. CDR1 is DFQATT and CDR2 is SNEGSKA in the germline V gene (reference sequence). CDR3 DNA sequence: TGCAGTGCTAGAGTTTCAGGGGAAGAGACCCAGTACTTC. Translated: CSARVSGEETQYF.

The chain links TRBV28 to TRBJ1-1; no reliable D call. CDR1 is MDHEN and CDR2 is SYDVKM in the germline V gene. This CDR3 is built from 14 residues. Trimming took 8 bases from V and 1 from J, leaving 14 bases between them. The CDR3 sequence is CASHTTPPNTEAFF. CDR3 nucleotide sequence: TGTGCCAGCCATACCACGCCCCCGAACACTGAAGCTTTCTTT.

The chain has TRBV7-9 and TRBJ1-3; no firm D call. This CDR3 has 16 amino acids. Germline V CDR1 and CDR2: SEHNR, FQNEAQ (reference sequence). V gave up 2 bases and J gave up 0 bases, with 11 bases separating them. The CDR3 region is CASSLHGVDSGNTIYF. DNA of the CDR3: TGTGCCAGCAGCTTACACGGGGTTGACTCTGGAAACACCATATATTTT.

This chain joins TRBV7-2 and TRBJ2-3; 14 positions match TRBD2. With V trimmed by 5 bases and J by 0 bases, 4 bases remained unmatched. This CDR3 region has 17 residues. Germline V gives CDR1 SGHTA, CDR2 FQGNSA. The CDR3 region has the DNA TGTGCCAGCAGCCCGGGACTAGCGGGGGCTAGCACAGATACGCAGTATTTT. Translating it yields CASSPGLAGASTDTQYF.

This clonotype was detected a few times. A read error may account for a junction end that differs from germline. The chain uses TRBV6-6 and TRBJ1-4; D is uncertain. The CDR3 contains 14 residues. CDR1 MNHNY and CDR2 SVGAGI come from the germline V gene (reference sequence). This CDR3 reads CARSQLGTNEKLFF. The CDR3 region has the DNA TGTGCCCGCAGCCAGCTAGGAACTAATGAAAAACTGTTTTTT.

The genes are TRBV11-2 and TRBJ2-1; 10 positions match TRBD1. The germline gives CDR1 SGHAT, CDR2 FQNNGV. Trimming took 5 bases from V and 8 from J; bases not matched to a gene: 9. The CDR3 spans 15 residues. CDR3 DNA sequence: TGTGCCAGCAGCCGACCGGGACAGGGGTTCCATGAGCAGTTCTTC. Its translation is CASSRPGQGFHEQFF.

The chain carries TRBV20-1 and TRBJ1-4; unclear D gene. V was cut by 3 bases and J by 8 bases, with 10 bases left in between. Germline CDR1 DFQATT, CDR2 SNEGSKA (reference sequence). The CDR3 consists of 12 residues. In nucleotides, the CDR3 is TGCAGTGCTAGTAGGCCGGAGGAAAAACTGTTTTTT. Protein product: CSASRPEEKLFF.

CDR3 DNA: TGTGCCAGCAGCTATGGGACGCGTGGCTACACCTTC. It codes for CASSYGTRGYTF. The rearrangement links TRBV5-5 to TRBJ1-2; maybe TRBD1 (5 bases). Trimming left V 3 bases short and J 7 bases short, with 10 bases between. The CDR3 is 12 amino acids. The V gene's germline CDR1 is SGHKS and CDR2 YYEKEE (reference sequence). Full variable domain (remainder filled in from reference TRBV5-5 and TRBJ1-2): DAGVTQSPTHLIKTRGQQVTLRCSPISGHKSVSWYQQVLGQGPQFIFQYYEKEERGRGNFPDRFSARQFPNYSSELNVNALLLGDSALYLCASSYGTRGYTFGSGTRLTVV.

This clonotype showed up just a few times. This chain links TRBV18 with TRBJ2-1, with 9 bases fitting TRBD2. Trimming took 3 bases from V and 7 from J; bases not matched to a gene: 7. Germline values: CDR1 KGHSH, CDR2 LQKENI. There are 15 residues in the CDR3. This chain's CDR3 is CASSPVSGRMNEQFF. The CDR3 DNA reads TGTGCCAGCTCACCTGTGAGCGGGAGGATGAATGAGCAGTTCTTC.

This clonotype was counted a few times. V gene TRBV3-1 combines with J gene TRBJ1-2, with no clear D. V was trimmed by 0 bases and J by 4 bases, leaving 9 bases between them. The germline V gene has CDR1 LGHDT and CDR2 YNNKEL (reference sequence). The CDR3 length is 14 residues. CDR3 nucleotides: TGTGCCAGCAGCCAAGACTCGGGCACCTATGGCTACACCTTC. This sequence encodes CASSQDSGTYGYTF.

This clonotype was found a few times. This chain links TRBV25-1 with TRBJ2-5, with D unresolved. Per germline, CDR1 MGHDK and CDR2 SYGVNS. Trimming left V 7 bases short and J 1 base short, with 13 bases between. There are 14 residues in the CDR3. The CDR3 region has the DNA TGTGCCAGCACCCCAATGGTGAGCCAAGAGACCCAGTACTTC. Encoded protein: CASTPMVSQETQYF.

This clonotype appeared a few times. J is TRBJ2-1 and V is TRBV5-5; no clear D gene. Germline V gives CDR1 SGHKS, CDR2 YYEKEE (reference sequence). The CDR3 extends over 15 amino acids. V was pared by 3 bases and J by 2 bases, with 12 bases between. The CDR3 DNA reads TGTGCCAGCAGCTCCGACCCCGGAACCTACAATGAGCAGTTCTTC. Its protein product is CASSSDPGTYNEQFF.

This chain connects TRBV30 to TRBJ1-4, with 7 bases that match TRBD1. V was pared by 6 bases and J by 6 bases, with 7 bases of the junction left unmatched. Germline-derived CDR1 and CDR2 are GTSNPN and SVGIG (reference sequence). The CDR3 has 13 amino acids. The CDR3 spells CACPGQEDEKLFF. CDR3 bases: TGTGCCTGTCCCGGACAGGAAGATGAAAAACTGTTTTTT. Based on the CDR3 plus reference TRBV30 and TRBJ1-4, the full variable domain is SQTIHQWPATLVQPVGSPLSLECTVEGTSNPNLYWYRQAAGRGLQLLFYSVGIGQISSEVPQNLSASRPQDRQFILSSKKLLLSDSGFYLCACPGQEDEKLFFGSGTQLSVL.

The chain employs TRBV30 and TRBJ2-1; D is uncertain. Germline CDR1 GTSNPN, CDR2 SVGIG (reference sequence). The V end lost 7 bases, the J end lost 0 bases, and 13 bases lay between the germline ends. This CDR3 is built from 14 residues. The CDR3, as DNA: TGTGCCTTGCTGCCCCCAAGCTCCTACAATGAGCAGTTCTTC. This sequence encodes CALLPPSSYNEQFF.

CDR3 region: CASSPLRLAANTGELFF. CDR3 nucleotide sequence: TGTGCCAGCAGCCCACTCCGACTAGCCGCCAACACCGGGGAGCTGTTTTTT. The V call is TRBV7-7, the J call TRBJ2-2; 7 bases match TRBD2. This CDR3 is 17 amino acids long. The ends lost 5 bases at V and 2 bases at J; junction bases unmatched: 11. The V gene's germline CDR1 is SSHAT and CDR2 FNYEAQ (reference sequence). The variable domain in full, completed from reference TRBV7-7 and TRBJ2-2, reads GAGVSQSPRYKVTKRGQDVTLRCDPISSHATLYWYQQALGQGPEFLTYFNYEAQPDKSGLPSDRFSAERPEGSISTLTIQRTEQRDSAMYRCASSPLRLAANTGELFFGEGSRLTVL.

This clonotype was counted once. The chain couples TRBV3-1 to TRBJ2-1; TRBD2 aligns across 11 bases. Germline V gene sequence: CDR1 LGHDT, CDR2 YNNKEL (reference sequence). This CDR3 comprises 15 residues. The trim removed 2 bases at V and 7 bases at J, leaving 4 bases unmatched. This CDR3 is CASSQILAGVNEQFF. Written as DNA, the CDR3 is TGTGCCAGCAGCCAAATACTAGCGGGGGTGAATGAGCAGTTCTTC.